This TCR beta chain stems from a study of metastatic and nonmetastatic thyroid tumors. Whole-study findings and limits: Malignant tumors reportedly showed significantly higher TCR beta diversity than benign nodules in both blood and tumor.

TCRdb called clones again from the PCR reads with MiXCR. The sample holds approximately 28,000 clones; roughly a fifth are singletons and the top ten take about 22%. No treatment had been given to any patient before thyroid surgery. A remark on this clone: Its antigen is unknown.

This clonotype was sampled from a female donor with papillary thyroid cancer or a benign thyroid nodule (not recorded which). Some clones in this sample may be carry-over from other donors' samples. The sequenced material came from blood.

The CDR3 reads CATSDLIGQSTGELFF. CDR3 nucleotide sequence: TGTGCCACCAGTGATTTGATCGGACAGTCCACCGGGGAGCTGTTTTTT. The gene calls are TRBV24-1 and TRBJ2-2; tentative D call: TRBD1 (6 bases). Germline V gives CDR1 KGHDR, CDR2 SFDVKD. CDR3 size: 16 residues. V lost 0 bases, J lost 4 bases, and 11 bases lay in between.